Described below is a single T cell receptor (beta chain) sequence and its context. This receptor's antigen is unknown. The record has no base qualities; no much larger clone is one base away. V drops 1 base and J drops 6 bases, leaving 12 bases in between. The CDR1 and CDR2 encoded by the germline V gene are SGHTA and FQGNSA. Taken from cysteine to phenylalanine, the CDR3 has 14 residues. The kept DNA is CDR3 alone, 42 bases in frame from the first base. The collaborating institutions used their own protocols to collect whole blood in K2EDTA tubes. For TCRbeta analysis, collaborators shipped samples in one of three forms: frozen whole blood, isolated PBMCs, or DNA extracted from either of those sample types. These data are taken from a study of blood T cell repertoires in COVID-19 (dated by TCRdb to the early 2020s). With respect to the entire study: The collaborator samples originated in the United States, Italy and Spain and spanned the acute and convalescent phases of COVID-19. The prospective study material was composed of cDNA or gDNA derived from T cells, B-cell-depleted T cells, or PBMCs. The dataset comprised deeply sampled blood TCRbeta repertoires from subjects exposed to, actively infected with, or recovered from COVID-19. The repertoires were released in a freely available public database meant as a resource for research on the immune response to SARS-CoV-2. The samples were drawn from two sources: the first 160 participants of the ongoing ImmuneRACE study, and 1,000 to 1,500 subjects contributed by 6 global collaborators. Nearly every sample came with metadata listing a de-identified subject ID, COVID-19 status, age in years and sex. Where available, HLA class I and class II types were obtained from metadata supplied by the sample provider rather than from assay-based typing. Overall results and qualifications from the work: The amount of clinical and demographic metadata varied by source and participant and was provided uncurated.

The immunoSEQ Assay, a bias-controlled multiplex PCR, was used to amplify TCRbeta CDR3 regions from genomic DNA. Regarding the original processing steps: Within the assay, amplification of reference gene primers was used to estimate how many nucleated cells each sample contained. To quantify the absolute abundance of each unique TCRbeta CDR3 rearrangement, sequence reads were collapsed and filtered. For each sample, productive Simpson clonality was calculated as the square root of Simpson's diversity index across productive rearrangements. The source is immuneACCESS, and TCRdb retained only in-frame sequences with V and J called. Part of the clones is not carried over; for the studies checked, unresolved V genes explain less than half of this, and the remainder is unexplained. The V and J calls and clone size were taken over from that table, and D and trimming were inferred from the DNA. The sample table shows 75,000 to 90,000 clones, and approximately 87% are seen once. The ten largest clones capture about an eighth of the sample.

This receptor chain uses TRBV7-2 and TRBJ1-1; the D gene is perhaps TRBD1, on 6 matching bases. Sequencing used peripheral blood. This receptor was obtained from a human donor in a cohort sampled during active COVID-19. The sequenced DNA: TGTGCCAGCAGCTTAGATTGGACAGCCCCTGAAGCTTTCTTT. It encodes CASSLDWTAPEAFF. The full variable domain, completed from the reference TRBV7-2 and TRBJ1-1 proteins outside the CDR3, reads GAGVSQSPSNKVTEKGKDVELRCDPISGHTALYWYRQSLGQGLEFLIYFQGNSAPDKSGLPSDRFSAERTGGSVSTLTIQRTQQEDSAVYLCASSLDWTAPEAFFGQGTRLTVV.